The clone carrying this T cell receptor beta chain showed up many times. The entry originates in a study of Graves' ophthalmopathy and Graves' hyperthyroidism. Germline V gene data show CDR1 as DFQATT and CDR2 as SNEGSKA (reference sequence). Losses at the gene ends were 0 bases for V and 7 bases for J; bases not matched to a gene: 9. The CDR3 loop spans 16 amino acids. TCR beta CDR3 regions were amplified from RNA transcripts. HTBI primers primed a first-round RT-PCR, and a second-round multiplex PCR followed. MiXCR, applied by TCRdb to the multiplex PCR reads, yields one record per CDR3 protein. The repertoire includes 400,000 to 450,000 distinct CDR3 sequences, under 25% of them detected once, and around 3.2% sits in the top ten.

The clonotype was recovered from a woman under 30 with stable Graves' hyperthyroidism. The genes are TRBV20-1 and TRBJ1-6; TRBD1 matches at 7 bases. What was sequenced was peripheral blood. This CDR3 is CSARDRGRGANSPLHF. The CDR3 DNA is TGCAGTGCTAGAGATAGGGGCAGGGGGGCAAATTCACCCCTCCACTTT.